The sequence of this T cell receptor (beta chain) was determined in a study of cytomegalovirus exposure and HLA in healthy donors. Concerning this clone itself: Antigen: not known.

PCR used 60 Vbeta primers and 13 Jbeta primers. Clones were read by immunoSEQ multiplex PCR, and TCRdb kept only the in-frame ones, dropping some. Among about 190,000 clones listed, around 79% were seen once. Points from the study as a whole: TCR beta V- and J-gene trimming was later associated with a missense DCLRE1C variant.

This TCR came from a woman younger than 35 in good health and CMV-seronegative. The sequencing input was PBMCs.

The CDR3 spells CASSLAGTSGQETQYF. As DNA, the CDR3 is TGTGCCAGCAGCCTGGCCGGGACTAGCGGACAAGAGACCCAGTACTTC. This sequence joins TRBV5-6 and TRBJ2-5; 11 positions match TRBD2. Germline-derived CDR1 and CDR2 are SGHDT and YYEEEE. J lost 2 bases, V lost 4 bases, and 7 bases had no gene match. The CDR3 runs to 16 residues.